This T cell receptor (beta chain) was found in a study of human T cells and chemical hapten exposure. As for the study in general: Scalp application of diphenylcyclopropenone was performed weekly in patients across the entire roughly 26-week study. General study findings and limits: A positive correlation with patch test score was shown by PT1 expanded TCR counts.

Using its own MiXCR run on the RACE reads, TCRdb lists one record per CDR3 protein. The top ten clones hold 1.5% to 2% of a sample with 60,000 to 80,000 distinct CDR3 sequences, roughly 6.7% of them seen once. This clonotype was detected ten times or more. Antigen specificity is unknown. This CDR3 contains 12 residues. Germline V gene lookup returns CDR1 MNHNY and CDR2 SVGAGI (reference sequence). The ends lost 4 bases at V and 14 bases at J; junction bases unmatched: 5. Time point here: pre-sensitization, week 0. Documented treatment: therapeutic diphenylcyclopropenone sensitization with weekly scalp DPC. Those who donated were patients with alopecia, 18 to 70 years of age, and suitable for DPC.

The chain recombines TRBV6-6 with TRBJ1-6, with 7 bases matching TRBD1. This specimen was whole blood, taken in connection with sensitization to the hapten diphenylcyclopropenone (DPC). The sequence came from a woman aged 30 to 39 with alopecia areata. Some clones in this sample may be carry-over from other donors' samples. This CDR3 is CASSSNGQALHF. The CDR3 coding sequence is TGTGCCAGCAGTTCCAACGGACAGGCCCTCCACTTT.